This T cell receptor beta chain was identified during a study of neurological immune-mediated disorders. Findings and caveats of the study: Across subjects, no CDR3 amino acid sequence appeared in expanded clones of more than one subject, a finding that suggested private repertoires in all groups.

Sequencing of 15-18 subjects in each run yielded over 200 million TCR-beta sequences. MiXCR was run by TCRdb on the 5' RACE reads, yielding one entry per CDR3 protein. The sample lists under 100,000 distinct CDR3 sequences, roughly an eighth occurring once. The germline gives CDR1 SGHRS, CDR2 YFSETQ. This CDR3 spans 15 amino acids. Trimming removed 0 bases from V and 1 base from J, with 11 bases in between. Time point noted: longitudinal time-point 2. In its sample, this clonotype was seen many times. Antigen: not known. Sequencing was done on a sample of PBMCs. The chain couples TRBV5-1 to TRBJ2-7; no definite D call. The source of this sequence is a female donor with HTLV-1-associated myelopathy (HAM/TSP). The CDR3 DNA is TGCGCCAGCAGCTTGGATGGCAGCCCGTCCTACGAGCAGTACTTC. Translating gives CASSLDGSPSYEQYF.